This T cell receptor (beta chain) stems from a study of blood T cell repertoires in COVID-19. In the study's own analysis: The assay estimated nucleated cells by amplifying reference gene primers. Profiled with immunoSEQ multiplex PCR; TCRdb holds only in-frame clones, not every one. V and J calls and clone size are those listed in that table; D and trimming were worked out from the DNA. This sample has approximately 250,000 clones, with about 87% found just once. The length of the CDR3 is 14 residues. V lost 0 bases and J lost 0, with 3 bases in between. Germline V gene lookup returns CDR1 SEHNR and CDR2 FQNEAQ (reference sequence). The study drew participants aged about 18 to 95 years from approximately 23 US areas. This clone has just a few counts.

The receptor comes from a woman under 40 with acute COVID-19. The sequenced sample was PBMCs or T cells enriched from blood (not recorded which). The rearrangement links TRBV7-9 to TRBJ1-3; D not resolved. DNA for the CDR3: TGTGCCAGCAGCTTAGCCGGCTCTGGAAACACCATATATTTT. Residues: CASSLAGSGNTIYF.